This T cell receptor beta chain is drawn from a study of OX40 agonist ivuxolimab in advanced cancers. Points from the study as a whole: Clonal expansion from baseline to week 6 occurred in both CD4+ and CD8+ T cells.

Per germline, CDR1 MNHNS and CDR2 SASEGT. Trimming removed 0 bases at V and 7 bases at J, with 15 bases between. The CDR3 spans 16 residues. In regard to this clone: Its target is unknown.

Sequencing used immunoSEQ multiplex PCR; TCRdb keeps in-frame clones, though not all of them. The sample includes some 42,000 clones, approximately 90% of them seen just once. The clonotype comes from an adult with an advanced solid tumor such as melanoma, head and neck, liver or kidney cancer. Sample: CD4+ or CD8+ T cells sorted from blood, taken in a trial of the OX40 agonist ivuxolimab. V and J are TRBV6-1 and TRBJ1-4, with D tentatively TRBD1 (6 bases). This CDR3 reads CASSEAGGPLSEKLFF. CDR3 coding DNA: TGTGCCAGCAGTGAAGCGGGGGGGCCATTGAGTGAAAAACTGTTTTTT.